A selection of T cell receptor beta chains follows, all from one sample in a study of PD-L1 blockade in urothelial cancer. The protocol was immunoSEQ multiplex PCR, while the TCRdb copy is restricted to in-frame clones and leaves out a portion. The sample includes fewer than 60,000 clones, about 85% of them seen just once. The specimen comprised PBMCs, sampled around atezolizumab (anti-PD-L1) treatment. Source of these receptors: a man between 65 and 80 years old with urothelial cancer. Both conserved end residues are part of each CDR3. D genes are given only for firm matches.

.	TRBJ1-2	TRBV5-1	CASSLEARGYGYTF
.	TRBJ1-1	TRBV7-8	CASSIPVATGAHTEAFF
TRBD2	TRBJ2-5	TRBV19	CASSMGSGESQETQYF
TRBD2	TRBJ2-7	TRBV2	CASSTRGGLAGEGTFFFYEQYF
TRBD2	TRBJ2-3	TRBV27	CASSRRTSGSSDTQYF
.	TRBJ2-7	TRBV30	CAWSVWGPEQYF
TRBD2	TRBJ2-7	TRBV7-2	CASSSGTSGRVRHEQYF
.	TRBJ1-5	TRBV19	CATKGTYLAGGDQPQHF
.	TRBJ1-4	TRBV4-1	CASSQVQDGYGKLFF
.	TRBJ2-2	TRBV18	CASSPTRVPNTGELFF
TRBD2	TRBJ2-7	TRBV9	CASSKAGGPGVQYF
TRBD2	TRBJ2-2	TRBV7-8	CASSPKRMVAGNTGELFF
.	TRBJ1-3	TRBV18	CASSLATPNSGNTIYF